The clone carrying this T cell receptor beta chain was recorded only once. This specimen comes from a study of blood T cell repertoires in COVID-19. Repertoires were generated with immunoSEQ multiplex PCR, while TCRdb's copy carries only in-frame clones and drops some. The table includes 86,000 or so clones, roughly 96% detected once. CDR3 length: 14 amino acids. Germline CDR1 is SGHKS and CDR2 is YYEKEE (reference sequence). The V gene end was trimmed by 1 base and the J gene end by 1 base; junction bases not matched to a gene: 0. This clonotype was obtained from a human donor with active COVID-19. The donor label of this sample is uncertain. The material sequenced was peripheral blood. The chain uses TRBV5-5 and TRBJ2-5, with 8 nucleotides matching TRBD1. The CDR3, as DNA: TGTGCCAGCAGCTTGACAGGGGGCCAAGAGACCCAGTACTTC. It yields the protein CASSLTGGQETQYF.